A single sample is the source of the 9 T cell receptor beta chains below, sequenced in a study of CD8 T cells in ankylosing spondylitis. One entry per CDR3 protein, called by TCRdb with MiXCR from the 5' RACE reads. The sample records about 240,000 distinct CDR3 sequences, 8.6% being singletons. Sequencing was carried out using blood, either unsorted or a sorted T cell fraction (not recorded which). These receptors originate from a male donor with ankylosing spondylitis or in good health (not recorded which).

At least ten counts were recorded for this clonotype. V and J are TRBV24-1 and TRBJ2-7; 8 bases are shared with TRBD1. V lost 9 bases and J lost 3; bases outside the gene matches: 15. The CDR3 runs 16 residues. CDR1 KGHDR and CDR2 SFDVKD come from the germline V gene. The DNA for the CDR3 is TGTGCCACCTCAGACAGGGGCCATCGGATACACTACGAGCAGTACTTC. Amino acid sequence: CATSDRGHRIHYEQYF.

This clonotype has just a few counts. The chain uses TRBV5-5 and TRBJ2-7; 9 positions match TRBD2. The CDR3 extends over 16 amino acids. Trimming at V came to 3 bases and at J to 1 base, leaving 8 bases not matched to a gene. Germline V gene sequence: CDR1 SGHKS, CDR2 YYEKEE (reference sequence). This chain's CDR3 is CASSSLQTSGSYEQYF. In DNA form, the CDR3 reads TGTGCCAGCAGCTCATTACAGACTAGCGGATCCTACGAGCAGTACTTC. The full variable domain, rest sourced from reference TRBV5-5 and TRBJ2-7, is DAGVTQSPTHLIKTRGQQVTLRCSPISGHKSVSWYQQVLGQGPQFIFQYYEKEERGRGNFPDRFSARQFPNYSSELNVNALLLGDSALYLCASSSLQTSGSYEQYFGPGTRLTVT.

This clonotype appeared many times. The CDR3 loop is CATSKGDGGPEELFF. CDR3 nucleotides: TGTGCCACCAGTAAGGGAGATGGAGGTCCCGAGGAGCTGTTTTTT. The V gene is TRBV24-1, the J gene TRBJ2-2, with D possibly TRBD2 on 5 matching bases. Trimming removed 6 bases from V and 10 bases from J, with 20 bases in between. Per the germline V gene, CDR1 is KGHDR and CDR2 is SFDVKD. The CDR3 sequence is 15 residues long.

This clonotype was recorded at least ten times. The V call is TRBV5-1, the J call TRBJ2-5, with D hard to call. CDR1 is SGHRS and CDR2 is YFSETQ in the germline V gene. This CDR3 spans 13 amino acids. V shed 3 bases and J shed 1 base, with 7 bases lying between them. The CDR3 here is CASSSNIQETQYF. CDR3 DNA sequence: TGCGCCAGCAGCTCGAACATCCAAGAGACCCAGTACTTC.

Many counts were recorded for this clonotype. The V and J genes are TRBV5-1 and TRBJ1-1; tentatively, D is TRBD1 (6 bases). The CDR3 has 14 residues. Trimming took 1 base from V and 5 from J, leaving 12 bases between them. Germline V gene sequence: CDR1 SGHRS, CDR2 YFSETQ. The CDR3 loop is CASSLSGDGTEAFF. In DNA, the CDR3 is TGCGCCAGCAGCTTGTCAGGGGATGGAACTGAAGCTTTCTTT.

This clonotype has more than one count but fewer than ten. The chain has TRBV30 and TRBJ1-1, with D hard to call. Germline-derived CDR1 and CDR2 are GTSNPN and SVGIG (reference sequence). The V gene lost 2 bases and the J gene lost 6 bases, with 10 bases spanning the gap. CDR3 length equals 12 residues. CDR3 loop: CAWSQIGAEAFF. For the CDR3, the DNA is TGTGCCTGGAGTCAAATCGGCGCTGAAGCTTTCTTT. Filled out from reference TRBV30 and TRBJ1-1, the complete variable domain reads SQTIHQWPATLVQPVGSPLSLECTVEGTSNPNLYWYRQAAGRGLQLLFYSVGIGQISSEVPQNLSASRPQDRQFILSSKKLLLSDSGFYLCAWSQIGAEAFFGQGTRLTVV.

Many counts were recorded for this clonotype. The gene calls are TRBV7-9 and TRBJ2-3; D may be TRBD2 (6 bases). V lost 5 bases to trimming and J lost 6 bases, with 18 bases between them. This CDR3 region has 15 residues. CDR1 and CDR2 (germline): SEHNR, FQNEAQ (reference sequence). The CDR3 loop is CASSILSGGEDTQYF. As DNA, the CDR3 is TGTGCCAGCAGCATCCTTAGCGGTGGAGAGGATACGCAGTATTTT.

This clonotype was seen ten or more times. The V gene is TRBV7-6, the J gene TRBJ2-3; D is unclear. Looked up from germline, CDR1 is SGHVS and CDR2 is FNYEAQ. This CDR3 is built from 13 residues. Trimming took 5 bases from V and 5 from J, leaving 11 bases between them. The CDR3 DNA reads TGTGCCAGCAGCCCGGATCCGGGAGATACGCAGTATTTT. Translating it yields CASSPDPGDTQYF. The full variable domain, its missing parts supplied by reference TRBV7-6 and TRBJ2-3, is GAGVSQSPRYKVTKRGQDVALRCDPISGHVSLYWYRQALGQGPEFLTYFNYEAQQDKSGLPNDRFSAERPEGSISTLTIQRTEQRDSAMYRCASSPDPGDTQYFGPGTRLTVL.

This clonotype was detected only a few times. This chain joins TRBV10-2 and TRBJ1-3; D gene ambiguous. The CDR3 totals 16 residues. V lost 7 bases and J 2 bases, leaving 18 bases between the germline ends. The germline gives CDR1 WSHSY, CDR2 SAAADI. This CDR3 is CASTTTLGPAGNTIYF. The CDR3 DNA reads as TGCGCCAGCACCACAACCCTCGGGCCTGCTGGAAACACCATATATTTT.